These 12 T cell receptor beta chains originate from one sample sequenced in a study of T cells after somatic rescue of genetic block. The data were produced by immunoSEQ multiplex PCR, yet TCRdb's version contains in-frame clones alone and is incomplete. This sample has about 68,000 clones, with approximately 90% found just once. Sequenced: peripheral blood mononuclear cells (PBMCs). The source of these receptors is a man aged 35 to 55.

The chain carries TRBV19 and TRBJ2-7; 8 bases fit TRBD1. The CDR3 sequence is 13 residues long. The germline CDR1 and CDR2 sequences are LNHDA and SQIVND (reference sequence). V shed 6 bases, J shed 7 bases, and the junction held 8 bases outside the gene matches. The CDR3 loop is CASSPRQGWEQYF. As DNA, the CDR3 is TGTGCCAGTAGCCCCCGACAGGGGTGGGAGCAGTACTTC.

The chain is built from TRBV13 and TRBJ2-7; D gene ambiguous. The CDR3 consists of 13 residues. The V gene lost 0 bases and the J gene lost 4 bases, with 7 bases spanning the gap. The germline gives CDR1 PRHDT, CDR2 FYEKMQ (reference sequence). The CDR3 reads CASSLGLGYEQYF. CDR3 DNA: TGTGCCAGCAGCTTAGGCCTTGGGTACGAGCAGTACTTC.

This chain joins TRBV7-9 and TRBJ2-3; D ambiguous. Trimming pared 5 bases from V and 6 bases from J, leaving 9 bases between. The germline V gene encodes CDR1 SEHNR and CDR2 FQNEAQ (reference sequence). There are 12 residues in the CDR3. The CDR3, as DNA: TGTGCCAGCAGCAAACCACGGGATACGCAGTATTTT. Amino acids: CASSKPRDTQYF.

The chain has TRBV13 and TRBJ2-7; D remains ambiguous. The ends were cut back, 1 base at V and 2 bases at J, with 9 bases in the middle. Germline V gene sequence: CDR1 PRHDT, CDR2 FYEKMQ (reference sequence). The CDR3 runs to 14 residues. The chain's CDR3 is CASSLDLSPYEQYF. DNA for the CDR3: TGTGCCAGCAGCTTAGATCTCAGCCCCTACGAGCAGTACTTC.

CDR3 sequence: CASSSDRTSNTEAFF. CDR3 DNA: TGTGCCAGCAGCTCCGACCGAACCTCGAACACTGAAGCTTTCTTT. The chain couples TRBV7-9 to TRBJ1-1; D is unresolved. V was cut by 4 bases and J by 1 base, with 13 bases left in between. From germline, CDR1 is SEHNR and CDR2 FQNEAQ (reference sequence). This CDR3 is 15 amino acids long.

The chain links TRBV7-3 to TRBJ2-3; TRBD2 aligns across 8 bases. This CDR3 contains 15 residues. The germline V gene encodes CDR1 SGHTA and CDR2 FQGTGA. Trimming removed 2 bases from V and 3 bases from J; junction bases left unmatched: 4. CDR3 DNA sequence: TGTGCCAGCAGCTTAGCAGCGGGGGCTACAGATACGCAGTATTTT. Translating gives CASSLAAGATDTQYF.

The rearrangement joins TRBV5-1 to TRBJ2-7; 10 bases are shared with TRBD1. This CDR3 contains 16 residues. The germline V gene has CDR1 SGHRS and CDR2 YFSETQ. The V segment lost 4 bases and the J segment 1 base; nucleotides outside the gene matches: 8. As DNA, the CDR3 is TGCGCCAGCAGCCTGGTGGGGACAGGGGAGTCCTACGAGCAGTACTTC. Protein: CASSLVGTGESYEQYF.

This clone has only a few counts. V gene TRBV5-8 combines with J gene TRBJ2-1; 8 bases fit TRBD2. The CDR3 is made up of 15 amino acids. V gave up 4 bases and J gave up 4 bases; unmatched junction bases: 7. Germline loops: CDR1 SGHTS, CDR2 YDEGEE. CDR3 DNA sequence: TGTGCCAGCAGCCCCGGGACTAGAAAATACAATGAGCAGTTCTTC. Protein: CASSPGTRKYNEQFF.

In this sample, this clone turned up once. The V gene is TRBV4-1, the J gene TRBJ2-5, with 7 nucleotides matching TRBD1. The CDR3 is 15 amino acids. Looked up from germline, CDR1 is MGHRA and CDR2 is YSYEKL. V trimming: 3 bases; J trimming: 0 bases; junction bases outside the gene matches: 4. DNA of the CDR3: TGCGCCAGCAGCCAGGGGGACAGCAACCAAGAGACCCAGTACTTC. It translates to CASSQGDSNQETQYF.

In its sample, this clone was seen once. The genes are TRBV5-8 and TRBJ2-5, with 7 bases aligning to TRBD2. The germline CDR1 and CDR2 sequences are SGHTS and YDEGEE. CDR3 size: 15 residues. Trimming at V came to 3 bases and at J to 5 bases, leaving 10 bases not matched to a gene. The CDR3 DNA follows: TGTGCCAGCAGCTCGGGGACTACCATTAGGGAGACCCAGTACTTC. Its translation is CASSSGTTIRETQYF. The full variable domain, with the rest looked up from reference TRBV5-8 and TRBJ2-5, is EAGVTQSPTHLIKTRGQQATLRCSPISGHTSVYWYQQALGLGLQFLLWYDEGEERNRGNFPPRFSGRQFPNYSSELNVNALELEDSALYLCASSSGTTIRETQYFGPGTRLLVL.

The V and J genes are TRBV5-1 and TRBJ2-7; maybe TRBD1 (5 bases). This CDR3 is built from 13 residues. V was pared by 0 bases and J by 2 bases, with 6 bases between. The V gene's germline CDR1 is SGHRS and CDR2 YFSETQ. The CDR3 sequence: CASSLDRPYEQYF. The CDR3 DNA sequence: TGCGCCAGCAGCTTGGACAGGCCCTACGAGCAGTACTTC.

This chain links TRBV27 with TRBJ2-7, with D maybe TRBD2 (6 bases). Germline values: CDR1 MNHEY, CDR2 SMNVEV (reference sequence). The CDR3 has 15 residues. V was trimmed by 3 bases and J by 2 bases, leaving 14 bases between them. As DNA, the CDR3 is TGTGCCAGCAGTTTTGGGGCGGGGTCAGCCTACGAGCAGTACTTC. This gives the protein CASSFGAGSAYEQYF.